The T cell receptor (beta chain) under discussion was sequenced for a study of blood T cells in healthy people across ages. Combining a sample-barcoded 5' primer with a J-beta primer mix, a second PCR ran for roughly 7 to 11 cycles. MiXCR, applied by TCRdb to the 5' RACE reads, yields one record per CDR3 protein. The top ten hold roughly 10% of the sample, which has about 930,000 distinct CDR3 sequences, 25% to 35% seen once. Germline V gene data show CDR1 as DFQATT and CDR2 as SNEGSKA (reference sequence). V dropped 3 bases and J dropped 4 bases, with 19 bases sitting between them. There are 16 residues in the CDR3. This sample was also put to use in a study of T cells of mothers and their children. That work contributes: RNA was extracted, and all of it went into cDNA synthesis at about 1.4 ug per 15 ul.

The receptor was isolated from a woman aged 40 to 55 in good health. The material sequenced was blood. This sequence joins TRBV20-1 and TRBJ1-3; D is undetermined. This CDR3 is CSASRLSGLGGNTIYF. The CDR3, as DNA: TGCAGTGCTAGCAGGCTCAGTGGCCTGGGAGGAAACACCATATATTTT.